This paragraph reports one TCR beta chain. Its target is unknown. This entry comes from a study of T cells in Graves' hyperthyroidism and ophthalmopathy. Amplified regions were TCR beta CDR3 sequences from RNA transcripts. When the TCR CDR3 underwent first-round RT-PCR, the HTBI primer set was used. TCRdb re-derived calls from the multiplex PCR reads in MiXCR, one entry per CDR3 protein. Of approximately 710,000 distinct CDR3 sequences in the sample, around 16% were seen once. General study findings and limits: Before onset, by a median of approximately 6.8 months, the model predicted ophthalmopathy.

The CDR3 is 14 amino acids. Germline V gene sequence: CDR1 LGHNA, CDR2 YSLEER. V lost 1 base and J lost 4, with 10 bases in between. Sequencing was done on a sample of blood. The rearrangement joins TRBV4-3 to TRBJ1-1; D is possibly TRBD1 (5 bases). The sequence came from a man aged 50 to 60 with Graves' hyperthyroidism. CDR3 in DNA: TGCGCCAGCAGCCAAGCGGCGGGGGGCACTGAAGCTTTCTTT. Protein product: CASSQAAGGTEAFF.